This entry lists 29 T cell receptor beta chains sequenced from one sample in a study of stem cell transplantation in POMP-related autoinflammatory disease. Data came from immunoSEQ multiplex PCR; TCRdb stores just in-frame clones and leaves some out. The table has over 25,000 clones, 85% to 90% seen once. Sequenced material: CD4+ T cells from PBMCs, taken before stem cell transplantation. These receptors were collected from a human donor with POMP-related autoinflammation and immune dysregulation (PRAID).

The CDR3 DNA reads TGTGCCAGTAGCACTCAACGGGATCAGCCCCAGCATTTT. Translation gives CASSTQRDQPQHF. J is TRBJ1-5 and V is TRBV19, with D unresolved. The CDR3 totals 13 residues. V was cut by 6 bases and J by 5 bases, with 11 bases left in between. Germline V gene data show CDR1 as LNHDA and CDR2 as SQIVND (reference sequence).

The chain couples TRBV2 to TRBJ2-5; possible D gene TRBD1, 6 bases. Germline V CDR1 and CDR2: SNHLY, FYNNEI. The V end was cut by 6 bases, the J end by 1 base, with 12 bases between. The CDR3 runs to 14 residues. The CDR3 spells CASRTRQVQETQYF. The DNA for the CDR3 is TGTGCCAGCAGAACCCGACAGGTCCAAGAGACCCAGTACTTC.

The V gene is TRBV5-4, the J gene TRBJ2-6; maybe TRBD1 (6 bases). CDR3 length equals 17 residues. Trimming left V 0 bases short and J 1 base short, with 11 bases between. The V gene's germline CDR1 is SGHNT and CDR2 YYREEE (reference sequence). CDR3 loop: CASSLEQGPSGANVLTF. Here the CDR3 DNA reads TGTGCCAGCAGCTTGGAACAGGGTCCGTCTGGGGCCAACGTCCTGACTTTC. The full variable domain, completed using reference TRBV5-4 and TRBJ2-6, is ETGVTQSPTHLIKTRGQQVTLRCSSQSGHNTVSWYQQALGQGPQFIFQYYREEENGRGNFPPRFSGLQFPNYSSELNVNALELDDSALYLCASSLEQGPSGANVLTFGAGSRLTVL.

The rearrangement links TRBV21-1 to TRBJ1-1; TRBD1, the D gene given by the table, was not confirmed from the DNA. TRBV21-1 is tagged as a pseudogene. The CDR3 runs 16 residues. For the CDR3, the DNA is TGTGCCAGCAGCACCCGACAGGGTGGCGTGAACACTGAAGCTTTCTTT. It codes for CASSTRQGGVNTEAFF.

The rearrangement joins TRBV7-9 to TRBJ1-4, with 9 bases that match TRBD1. V trimming: 5 bases; J trimming: 5 bases; junction bases outside the gene matches: 3. CDR1 is SEHNR, CDR2 FQNEAQ, per germline (reference sequence). The CDR3 consists of 14 residues. The CDR3 reads CASSTGQGNEKLFF. CDR3 bases: TGTGCCAGCAGCACCGGACAGGGGAATGAAAAACTGTTTTTT.

The V call is TRBV28, the J call TRBJ1-2; 8 bases fit TRBD1. V lost 2 bases and J lost 4; bases outside the gene matches: 3. This CDR3 region has 14 residues. In germline, CDR1 is MDHEN, CDR2 SYDVKM. CDR3 DNA sequence: TGTGCCAGCAGTTTAGGGGGACAGGTCTATGGCTACACCTTC. Protein sequence: CASSLGGQVYGYTF.

This chain links TRBV7-2 with TRBJ1-1, with D tentatively TRBD1 (5 bases). Germline V CDR1 and CDR2: SGHTA, FQGNSA. Trimming shortened V by 6 bases and J by 5 bases, and 10 bases separated the two germline ends. The CDR3 has 12 amino acids. CDR3 region: CASRLGTTEAFF. The CDR3 coding sequence is TGTGCCAGCAGACTCGGGACGACTGAAGCTTTCTTT.

This clone was detected only a few times. The chain carries TRBV19 and TRBJ1-4; TRBD1 agrees at 11 bases. This CDR3 is built from 15 residues. Trimming cost V 3 bases and J 8 bases; bases outside gene matches: 5. In germline, CDR1 is LNHDA, CDR2 SQIVND (reference sequence). The CDR3 sequence: CASSMEGQGDEKLFF. Here the CDR3 DNA reads TGTGCCAGTAGTATGGAGGGACAGGGGGACGAAAAACTGTTTTTT.

For the CDR3, the DNA is TGTGCCAGCAGTTTCGGTCTAGCGGGAGGGCCCACCTACAATGAGCAGTTCTTC. Protein sequence: CASSFGLAGGPTYNEQFF. The chain joins TRBV28 to TRBJ2-1, with 12 bases lining up with TRBD2. The ends lost 3 bases at V and 2 bases at J; junction bases unmatched: 8. The CDR3 length is 18 residues. In germline, CDR1 is MDHEN, CDR2 SYDVKM.

This sequence joins TRBV29-1 and TRBJ2-7; D perhaps matches TRBD1 (7 bases). This CDR3 spans 12 amino acids. CDR1 and CDR2 from the germline V gene are SQVTM and ANQGSEA. V lost 5 bases, J lost 6 bases, and 14 bases lay in between. This CDR3 is CSVSGGIIEQYF. CDR3 coding DNA: TGCAGCGTTTCAGGGGGGATTATCGAGCAGTACTTC.

This clone is a singleton in its sample. The genes are TRBV30 and TRBJ2-7, with D unclear. Trimming took off 1 base at V and 0 bases at J, with 4 bases between the two ends. Germline-derived CDR1 and CDR2 are GTSNPN and SVGIG (reference sequence). The length of the CDR3 is 12 residues. CDR3 nucleotides: TGTGCCTGGAGTGGGCCCTCCTACGAGCAGTACTTC. Encoded protein: CAWSGPSYEQYF.

This clone was picked up a small number of times. The V and J genes are TRBV7-6 and TRBJ1-6, with no clear D. Trimming took off 2 bases at V and 4 bases at J, with 18 bases between the two ends. Germline V gene data show CDR1 as SGHVS and CDR2 as FNYEAQ. The CDR3 loop spans 18 amino acids. The CDR3 reads CASSLYRPPVVYNSPLHF. The DNA for the CDR3 is TGTGCCAGCAGCTTATATCGCCCCCCGGTGGTATATAATTCACCCCTCCACTTT.

This CDR3 is CASSSGLAGGGGETQYF. The CDR3, as DNA: TGTGCCAGCAGCTCGGGACTAGCGGGGGGCGGGGGGGAGACCCAGTACTTC. The gene calls are TRBV5-6 and TRBJ2-5, with 15 bases aligning to TRBD2. The CDR3 is made up of 17 amino acids. V shed 3 bases and J 5 bases; nucleotides not matched to a gene: 8. Germline CDR1 and CDR2: SGHDT and YYEEEE.

This chain links TRBV14 with TRBJ1-1; D is undetermined. The CDR3 loop spans 13 amino acids. V lost 5 bases and J 0 bases, leaving 7 bases between the germline ends. CDR1 is SGHDN and CDR2 is FVKESK in the germline V gene. For the CDR3, the DNA is TGTGCCAGCAGCGCACAGATGAACACTGAAGCTTTCTTT. Amino acid sequence: CASSAQMNTEAFF.

The V and J genes are TRBV21-1 and TRBJ2-7; the D segment call TRBD2 is taken from the table without a DNA check. TRBV21-1 is classified as a pseudogene. The CDR3 covers 18 residues. The CDR3 nucleotides are TGTGCCAGCAGCAAAGAATGCCCCACCGGGACTAGCGACTACGAGCAGTACTTC. It codes for CASSKECPTGTSDYEQYF.

The genes are TRBV18 and TRBJ1-2; 8 bases agree with TRBD1. With 5 bases clipped from V and 2 bases from J, the junction kept 7 bases outside the gene matches. Germline CDR1 KGHSH, CDR2 LQKENI. The CDR3 loop spans 15 amino acids. The CDR3 nucleotides read TGTGCCAGCTCAACTCAGGGGGCGTCGAACTATGGCTACACCTTC. Protein sequence: CASSTQGASNYGYTF.

The chain joins TRBV28 to TRBJ2-3; the match to TRBD2 covers 11 bases. V lost 3 bases and J lost 3; bases outside the gene matches: 11. The CDR3 loop spans 18 amino acids. Germline values: CDR1 MDHEN, CDR2 SYDVKM. Written as DNA, the CDR3 is TGTGCCAGCAGTTTTAAGTTCTCCTTAGCGGGAGGGACAGATACGCAGTATTTT. Residues: CASSFKFSLAGGTDTQYF.

J is TRBJ2-3 and V is TRBV5-1, with 15 positions matching TRBD2. Per the germline V gene, CDR1 is SGHRS and CDR2 is YFSETQ. V lost 4 bases, J lost 0 bases, and 12 bases stayed unmatched. The CDR3 length is 20 residues. CDR3 amino acids: CASSTGLAGGPVPSTDTQYF. The CDR3, as DNA: TGCGCCAGCAGCACGGGACTAGCGGGGGGTCCAGTCCCTAGCACAGATACGCAGTATTTT.

The J gene is TRBJ1-3, the V gene TRBV5-1; D is possibly TRBD1 (5 bases). The CDR3 covers 15 residues. CDR1 is SGHRS, CDR2 YFSETQ, per germline. The germline V and J ends were trimmed by 0 bases and 2 bases, with 9 bases remaining between them. As DNA, the CDR3 is TGCGCCAGCAGCTTGGCGTCAGGGACTGGAAACACCATATATTTT. The encoded protein is CASSLASGTGNTIYF.

The rearrangement joins TRBV2 to TRBJ2-7, with D possibly being TRBD2 (7 bases). Germline CDR1 SNHLY, CDR2 FYNNEI. V was clipped by 7 bases and J by 1 base, with 8 bases between them. The length of the CDR3 is 12 residues. The CDR3 DNA follows: TGTGCCAGCAAGGGGGGGTCCTACGAGCAGTACTTC. Amino acid sequence: CASKGGSYEQYF. Drawing the rest from reference TRBV2 and TRBJ2-7, the complete variable domain is EPEVTQTPSHQVTQMGQEVILRCVPISNHLYFYWYRQILGQKVEFLVSFYNNEISEKSEIFDDQFSVERPDGSNFTLKIRSTKLEDSAMYFCASKGGSYEQYFGPGTRLTVT.

The chain has TRBV19 and TRBJ2-1, with D perhaps TRBD2 (6 bases). V lost 3 bases, J lost 5 bases, and 14 bases lay in between. The length of the CDR3 is 15 residues. Germline values: CDR1 LNHDA, CDR2 SQIVND (reference sequence). The CDR3 here is CASSIGLARNNEQFF. CDR3 in DNA: TGTGCCAGTAGTATCGGCCTAGCGAGGAACAATGAGCAGTTCTTC.

V and J are TRBV6-1 and TRBJ1-4; 8 bases agree with TRBD1. With 3 bases clipped from V and 6 bases from J, the junction kept 0 bases outside the gene matches. CDR3 size: 13 residues. CDR1 and CDR2 from the germline V gene are MNHNS and SASEGT. The CDR3 region is CASSEDRDEKLFF. The CDR3 DNA reads as TGTGCCAGCAGTGAGGACAGGGATGAAAAACTGTTTTTT.

The V call is TRBV5-4, the J call TRBJ2-3; unclear D gene. The CDR3 covers 12 residues. V was pared by 0 bases and J by 5 bases, with 4 bases between. CDR1 is SGHNT and CDR2 is YYREEE in the germline V gene (reference sequence). The CDR3 loop is CASSLARDTQYF. The CDR3 DNA reads as TGTGCCAGCAGCTTGGCTCGAGATACGCAGTATTTT.

J is TRBJ1-5 and V is TRBV9; D is possibly TRBD1 (6 bases). This CDR3 is 15 amino acids long. V shed 3 bases and J shed 7 bases, with 17 bases lying between them. Germline V CDR1 and CDR2: SGDLS, YYNGEE. CDR3 loop: CASSAGGQSSQPQHF. CDR3 DNA: TGTGCCAGCAGCGCTGGGGGGCAGTCCTCCCAGCCCCAGCATTTT.

J is TRBJ1-2 and V is TRBV6-4; 7 nucleotides line up with TRBD1. V lost 5 bases and J lost 0; bases outside the gene matches: 6. Germline lookup yields CDR1 MRHNA and CDR2 SNTAGT. The CDR3 runs to 15 residues. CDR3 sequence: CASSYVTGSNYGYTF. Here the CDR3 DNA reads TGTGCCAGCAGTTACGTGACAGGGTCTAACTATGGCTACACCTTC.

V gene TRBV19 combines with J gene TRBJ1-5; D unresolved. The germline V gene encodes CDR1 LNHDA and CDR2 SQIVND (reference sequence). The CDR3 consists of 12 residues. V was trimmed by 10 bases and J by 0 bases, leaving 7 bases between them. CDR3 coding DNA: TGTGCCACCCGGGATAGCAATCAGCCCCAGCATTTT. Translating gives CATRDSNQPQHF.

The chain is built from TRBV25-1 and TRBJ2-5, with D perhaps matching TRBD1 or TRBD2 (6 bases each). This CDR3 has 15 amino acids. Per the germline V gene, CDR1 is MGHDK and CDR2 is SYGVNS. The V gene lost 6 bases and the J gene lost 2 bases, with 16 bases spanning the gap. CDR3 sequence (DNA): TGTGCCAGCAGGGGGGGCCTAGGGCCACAAGAGACCCAGTACTTC. This codes for CASRGGLGPQETQYF. Full variable domain (remainder filled in from reference TRBV25-1 and TRBJ2-5): EADIYQTPRYLVIGTGKKITLECSQTMGHDKMYWYQQDPGMELHLIHYSYGVNSTEKGDLSSESTVSRIRTEHFPLTLESARPSHTSQYLCASRGGLGPQETQYFGPGTRLLVL.

V usage is TRBV19 and J usage is TRBJ2-7; no firm D call. Germline assignment: CDR1 LNHDA and CDR2 SQIVND (reference sequence). Trimming took 3 bases from V and 3 from J, leaving 12 bases between them. The CDR3 runs to 14 residues. CDR3 sequence reads: CASSIRMGDYEQYF. The CDR3 DNA follows: TGTGCCAGTAGTATCCGTATGGGTGACTACGAGCAGTACTTC.

The genes are TRBV7-3 and TRBJ2-7; possibly TRBD1 for D (5 bases). Germline V gives CDR1 SGHTA, CDR2 FQGTGA. V was pared by 0 bases and J by 5 bases, with 20 bases between. The CDR3 totals 17 residues. The CDR3 DNA reads as TGTGCCAGCAGCTTAACTGCCACTCCTGGGGCTTTCCACGAGCAGTACTTC. Translation gives CASSLTATPGAFHEQYF.